A selection of T cell receptor beta chains follows, all from one sample in a study of Ad26.COV2.S vaccination and SARS-CoV-2 variants. Assay used: immunoSEQ multiplex PCR; TCRdb lists only in-frame clones, some missing. Here the sample spans around 350,000 clones, about 90% being singletons. The sequenced sample was peripheral blood, obtained after recovery from COVID-19. These TCRs come from a human donor who had recovered from COVID-19. Each CDR3 is given with its conserved first and last residue. D genes are given only for firm matches. Clone size is given for some rows only: seen once, a few or many times, or a class if the clone is expanded.

TRBV7-5	TRBJ1-2	.	.	CARSLIGDLSGTGYGYTF	TGTGCCAGAAGCTTAATTGGGGATTTATCCGGGACAGGGTATGGCTACACCTTC
TRBV10-2	TRBJ2-1	once	.	CASSDSGVQFF	TGCGCCAGCAGTGATTCGGGTGTACAGTTCTTC
TRBV23-1	TRBJ2-1	.	.	CASSFDNEQFF	TGCGCCAGCAGTTTCGACAATGAGCAGTTCTTC
TRBV9	TRBJ2-1	.	TRBD1	CASSGSRGGNHNEQFF	TGTGCCAGCAGCGGTTCTAGAGGGGGCAATCACAATGAGCAGTTCTTC
TRBV2	TRBJ1-6	.	.	CASSDGGRRDSPLHF	TGTGCCAGCAGTGACGGCGGCCGGCGCGATTCACCCCTCCACTTT
TRBV5-1	TRBJ1-1	.	.	CASSFQDMNTEAFF	TGCGCCAGCAGCTTTCAGGACATGAACACTGAAGCTTTCTTT
TRBV30	TRBJ1-5	.	.	CAWGRSKGNQPQHF	TGTGCCTGGGGGCGTAGTAAGGGAAATCAGCCCCAGCATTTT
TRBV7-2	TRBJ1-2	few	.	CASSLRSGSYTF	TGTGCCAGCAGCTTACGGTCAGGGAGCTACACCTTC
TRBV6-1	TRBJ2-1	.	.	CASSEARTVRGAEQFF	TGTGCCAGCAGTGAAGCCCGAACGGTTCGGGGGGCCGAGCAGTTCTTC
TRBV6-1	TRBJ2-7	.	.	CASSEAVSSYEQYF	TGTGCCAGCAGTGAAGCGGTCAGTTCCTACGAGCAGTACTTC
TRBV19	TRBJ1-1	.	TRBD1	CASSIGRQGPLNTEAFF	TGTGCCAGTAGTATAGGGAGACAGGGACCCCTGAACACTGAAGCTTTCTTT
TRBV6-2/TRBV6-3	TRBJ1-1	.	.	CASRYRDPNTEAFF	TGTGCCAGCAGATACAGGGACCCAAACACTGAAGCTTTCTTT
TRBV6-1	TRBJ2-3	.	TRBD2	CASSEALAGRFGTQYF	TGTGCCAGCAGTGAAGCATTAGCGGGCCGGTTCGGGACGCAGTATTTT
TRBV9	TRBJ2-1	.	TRBD2	CASSVGGTGGQFF	TGTGCCAGCAGCGTAGGGGGCACGGGAGGGCAGTTCTTC
TRBV5-8	TRBJ1-5	.	TRBD1	CASSRGTASNQPQHF	TGTGCCAGCAGCCGAGGGACAGCTAGCAATCAGCCCCAGCATTTT
TRBV7-6	TRBJ1-1	.	.	CASSWTRDTEAFF	TGTGCCAGCAGTTGGACCAGGGACACTGAAGCTTTCTTT
TRBV5-1	TRBJ2-7	.	.	CASSVGQREQYF	TGCGCCAGCAGCGTTGGACAGAGGGAGCAGTACTTC
TRBV27	TRBJ2-6	.	TRBD1	CASSSGQGLPGANVLTF	TGTGCCAGCAGTTCGGGACAGGGACTGCCTGGGGCCAACGTCCTGACTTTC
TRBV7-2	TRBJ1-2	.	TRBD1	CASSLEDRAGGHGYTF	TGTGCCAGCAGCTTAGAGGATCGGGCAGGGGGGCATGGCTACACCTTC
TRBV5-8	TRBJ2-1	.	TRBD1	CASSWNRGDEQFF	TGTGCCAGCAGCTGGAACAGGGGCGATGAGCAGTTCTTC
TRBV14	TRBJ1-6	.	.	CASSPRTGNSPLHF	TGTGCCAGCAGCCCGAGGACGGGTAATTCACCCCTCCACTTT
TRBV29-1	TRBJ1-1	.	.	CSVDQEAFF	TGCAGCGTCGACCAGGAAGCTTTCTTT
TRBV9	TRBJ2-2	.	.	CASSVNRRNTGELFF	TGTGCCAGCAGCGTAAACAGGAGAAACACCGGGGAGCTGTTTTTT
TRBV28	TRBJ2-3	.	TRBD1	CASSFGAGGDTQYF	TGTGCCAGCAGTTTTGGGGCAGGGGGAGATACGCAGTATTTT
TRBV14	TRBJ2-2	.	.	CASSQVIETSRQNGELFF	TGTGCCAGCAGCCAAGTAATTGAAACTAGCCGGCAGAACGGGGAGCTGTTTTTT
TRBV20-1	TRBJ1-6	.	.	CSASRGTLSSYNSPLHF	TGCAGTGCTAGTCGGGGCACACTGAGCTCCTATAATTCACCCCTCCACTTT
TRBV9	TRBJ1-5	.	.	CASSPEGTSNQPQHF	TGTGCCAGCAGCCCCGAGGGTACGAGCAATCAGCCCCAGCATTTT
TRBV19	TRBJ1-1	.	TRBD1	CASSIGTETNTEAFF	TGTGCCAGTAGTATTGGGACAGAGACGAACACTGAAGCTTTCTTT
TRBV7-2	TRBJ2-1	.	.	CASSLGWVSRGGEQFF	TGTGCCAGCAGCTTAGGTTGGGTGTCTAGGGGAGGTGAGCAGTTCTTC
TRBV3-1/TRBV3-2	TRBJ1-2	.	TRBD1	CASSPAGTGGHGYTF	TGTGCCAGCAGCCCCGCCGGAACAGGGGGCCATGGCTACACCTTC
TRBV6-5	TRBJ1-2	.	.	CASSRGFQGGYGYTF	TGTGCCAGCAGTAGGGGGTTCCAAGGGGGCTATGGCTACACCTTC
TRBV10-3	TRBJ2-7	.	TRBD1	CAISAQQGDYEQYF	TGTGCCATCAGTGCGCAACAGGGGGACTACGAGCAGTACTTC
TRBV19	TRBJ2-7	.	.	CASSWELLSYEQYF	TGTGCCAGTAGTTGGGAACTCCTCTCCTACGAGCAGTACTTC
TRBV25-1	TRBJ2-5	once	TRBD1	CASRPITGGAGETQYF	TGTGCCAGTCGACCCATCACAGGGGGCGCGGGGGAGACCCAGTACTTC
TRBV5-1	TRBJ1-3	.	.	CASSFSDTEGGNTIYF	TGCGCCAGCAGCTTCTCGGACACCGAAGGAGGAAACACCATATATTTT
TRBV24-1	TRBJ2-3	.	TRBD1	CATSDTGQGAPDTQYF	TGTGCCACCAGTGATACCGGACAGGGTGCCCCAGATACGCAGTATTTT
TRBV5-4	TRBJ2-7	.	TRBD2	CASSLGGGSSYEQYF	TGTGCCAGCAGCTTGGGCGGGGGTAGCTCCTACGAGCAGTACTTC
TRBV2	TRBJ2-7	once	TRBD1	CASRNDRVSEQYF	TGTGCCAGCAGAAACGACAGGGTTTCCGAGCAGTACTTC
TRBV6-5	TRBJ1-1	.	.	CASSYRNMNTEAFF	TGTGCCAGCAGTTACCGCAACATGAACACTGAAGCTTTCTTT
TRBV9	TRBJ2-7	.	.	CASSVALPRTHHEQYF	TGTGCCAGCAGCGTAGCCCTTCCCCGGACACACCACGAGCAGTACTTC
TRBV6-5	TRBJ2-2	few	.	CASSYSSAITGELFF	TGTGCCAGCAGTTACTCGAGTGCTATTACCGGGGAGCTGTTTTTT
TRBV10-3	TRBJ2-2	.	.	CAISDGSTGGTGELFF	TGTGCCATCAGTGATGGTAGCACCGGAGGCACCGGGGAGCTGTTTTTT
TRBV18	TRBJ1-1	.	.	CASSPPLVGGTEAFF	TGTGCCAGCTCACCACCGCTGGTTGGTGGCACTGAAGCTTTCTTT
TRBV5-1	TRBJ2-2	.	.	CASSFWTDNTGELFF	TGCGCCAGCAGCTTTTGGACAGATAACACCGGGGAGCTGTTTTTT
TRBV13	TRBJ1-2	.	.	CASSLSQNPYGYTF	TGTGCCAGCAGCTTAAGCCAGAACCCCTATGGCTACACCTTC
TRBV15	TRBJ1-4	.	.	CATSKRDDEKLFF	TGTGCCACCAGCAAACGGGATGATGAAAAACTGTTTTTT
TRBV2	TRBJ1-1	few	.	CASSVDFGNTEAFF	TGTGCCAGCAGCGTGGACTTTGGAAACACTGAAGCTTTCTTT
TRBV9	TRBJ1-1	once	TRBD1	CASSNRGQAFF	TGTGCCAGCAGTAACAGGGGGCAGGCTTTCTTT
TRBV7-9	TRBJ1-1	.	.	CASSLEAGIEAFF	TGTGCCAGCAGCTTAGAGGCAGGAATTGAAGCTTTCTTT
TRBV29-1	TRBJ2-5	.	.	CSVHQETQYF	TGCAGCGTTCACCAAGAGACCCAGTACTTC
TRBV29-1	TRBJ1-2	.	.	CSAHTRDGYTF	TGCAGCGCCCACACTAGGGATGGCTACACCTTC
TRBV2	TRBJ2-6	.	.	CASSEDRSSGANVLTF	TGTGCCAGCAGTGAAGACCGCAGCTCTGGGGCCAACGTCCTGACTTTC
TRBV29-1	TRBJ1-1	.	TRBD1	CSVRQGATEAFF	TGCAGCGTCAGACAGGGGGCCACTGAAGCTTTCTTT
TRBV5-6	TRBJ2-1	.	.	CASSLAGEQFF	TGTGCCAGCAGCTTGGCCGGGGAGCAGTTCTTC
TRBV9	TRBJ1-2	.	TRBD1	CASSDLPTGGDYGYTF	TGTGCCAGCAGCGACTTACCGACAGGGGGGGACTATGGCTACACCTTC